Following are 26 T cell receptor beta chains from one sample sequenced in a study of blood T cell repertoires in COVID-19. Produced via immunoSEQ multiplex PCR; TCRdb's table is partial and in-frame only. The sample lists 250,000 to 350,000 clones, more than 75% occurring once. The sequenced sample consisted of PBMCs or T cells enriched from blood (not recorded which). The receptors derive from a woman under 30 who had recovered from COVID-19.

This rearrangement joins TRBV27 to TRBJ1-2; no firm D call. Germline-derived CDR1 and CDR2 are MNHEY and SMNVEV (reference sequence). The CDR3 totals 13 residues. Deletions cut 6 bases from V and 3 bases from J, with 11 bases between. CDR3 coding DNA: TGTGCCAGCAGGTTCCTCGGGGACTATGGCTACACCTTC. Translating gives CASRFLGDYGYTF.

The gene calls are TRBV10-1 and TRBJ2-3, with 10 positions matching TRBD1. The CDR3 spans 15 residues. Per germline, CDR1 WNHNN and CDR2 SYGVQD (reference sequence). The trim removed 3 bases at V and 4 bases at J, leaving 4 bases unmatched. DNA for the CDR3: TGCGCCAGCAGTGAAGGGACAGGGGAGTCAGATACGCAGTATTTT. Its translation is CASSEGTGESDTQYF.

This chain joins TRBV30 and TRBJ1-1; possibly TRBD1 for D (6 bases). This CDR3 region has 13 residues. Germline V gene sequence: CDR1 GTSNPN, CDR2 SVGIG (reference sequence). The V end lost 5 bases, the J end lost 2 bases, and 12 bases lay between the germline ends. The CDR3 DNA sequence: TGTGCCTGGGAAGGACAGCCAAACACTGAAGCTTTCTTT. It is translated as CAWEGQPNTEAFF.

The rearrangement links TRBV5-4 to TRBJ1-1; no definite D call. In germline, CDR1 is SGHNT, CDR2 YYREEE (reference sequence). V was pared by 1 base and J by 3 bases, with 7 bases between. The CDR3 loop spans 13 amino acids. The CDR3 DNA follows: TGTGCCAGCAGCTTGCAGGTCGACACTGAAGCTTTCTTT. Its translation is CASSLQVDTEAFF.

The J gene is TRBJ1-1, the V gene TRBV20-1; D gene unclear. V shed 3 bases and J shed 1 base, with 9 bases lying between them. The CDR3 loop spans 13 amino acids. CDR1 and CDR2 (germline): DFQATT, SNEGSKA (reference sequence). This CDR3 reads CSASREGNTEAFF. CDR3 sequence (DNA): TGCAGTGCTAGTAGGGAGGGGAACACTGAAGCTTTCTTT.

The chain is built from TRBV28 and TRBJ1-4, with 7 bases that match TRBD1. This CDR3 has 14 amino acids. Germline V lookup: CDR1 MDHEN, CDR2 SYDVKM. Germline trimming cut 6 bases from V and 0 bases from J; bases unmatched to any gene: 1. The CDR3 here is CASRQGATNEKLFF. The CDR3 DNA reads TGTGCCAGCAGGCAGGGGGCAACTAATGAAAAACTGTTTTTT.

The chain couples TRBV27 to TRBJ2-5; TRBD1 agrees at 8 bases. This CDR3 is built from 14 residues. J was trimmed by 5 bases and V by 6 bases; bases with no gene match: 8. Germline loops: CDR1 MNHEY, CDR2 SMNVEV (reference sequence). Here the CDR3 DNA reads TGTGCCAGCAGGTCCCAGGGGGCTTGGGAGACCCAGTACTTC. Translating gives CASRSQGAWETQYF.

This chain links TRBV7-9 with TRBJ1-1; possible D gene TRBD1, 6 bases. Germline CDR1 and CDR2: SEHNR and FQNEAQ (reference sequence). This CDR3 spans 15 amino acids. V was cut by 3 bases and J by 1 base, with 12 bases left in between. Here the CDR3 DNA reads TGTGCCAGCAGCTTCGGCCAGGGGCGGAACACTGAAGCTTTCTTT. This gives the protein CASSFGQGRNTEAFF.

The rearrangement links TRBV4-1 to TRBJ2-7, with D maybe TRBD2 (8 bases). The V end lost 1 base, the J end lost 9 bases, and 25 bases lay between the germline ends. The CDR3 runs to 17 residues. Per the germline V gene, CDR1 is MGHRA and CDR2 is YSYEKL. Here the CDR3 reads CASSQGQGLGLDRVQYF. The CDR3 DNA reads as TGCGCCAGCAGCCAAGGACAGGGATTGGGACTAGATCGTGTGCAGTACTTC.

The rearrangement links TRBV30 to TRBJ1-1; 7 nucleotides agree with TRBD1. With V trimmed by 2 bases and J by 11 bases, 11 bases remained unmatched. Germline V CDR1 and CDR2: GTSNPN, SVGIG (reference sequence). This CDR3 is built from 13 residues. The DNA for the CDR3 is TGTGCCTGGAGTAGGGACAGTTCGGGACGGGCTTTCTTT. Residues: CAWSRDSSGRAFF.

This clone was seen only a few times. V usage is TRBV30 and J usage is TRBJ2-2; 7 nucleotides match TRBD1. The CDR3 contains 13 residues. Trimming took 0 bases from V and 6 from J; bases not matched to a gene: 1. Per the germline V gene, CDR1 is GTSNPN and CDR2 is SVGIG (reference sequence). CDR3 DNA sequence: TGTGCCTGGAGTGTTGGACAGGCCGGGGAGCTGTTTTTT. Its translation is CAWSVGQAGELFF.

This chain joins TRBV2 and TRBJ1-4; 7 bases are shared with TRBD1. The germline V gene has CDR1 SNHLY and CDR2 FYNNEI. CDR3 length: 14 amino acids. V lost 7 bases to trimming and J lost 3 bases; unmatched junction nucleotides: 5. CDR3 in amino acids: CASKAGQANEKLFF. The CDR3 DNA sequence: TGTGCCAGCAAGGCAGGACAGGCTAATGAAAAACTGTTTTTT.

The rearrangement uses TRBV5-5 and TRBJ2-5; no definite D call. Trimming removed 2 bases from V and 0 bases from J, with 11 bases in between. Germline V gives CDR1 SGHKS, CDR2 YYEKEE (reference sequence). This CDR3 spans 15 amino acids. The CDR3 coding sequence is TGTGCCAGCAGCTTTACAGATAGACACCAAGAGACCCAGTACTTC. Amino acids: CASSFTDRHQETQYF. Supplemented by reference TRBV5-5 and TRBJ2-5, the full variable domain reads DAGVTQSPTHLIKTRGQQVTLRCSPISGHKSVSWYQQVLGQGPQFIFQYYEKEERGRGNFPDRFSARQFPNYSSELNVNALLLGDSALYLCASSFTDRHQETQYFGPGTRLLVL.

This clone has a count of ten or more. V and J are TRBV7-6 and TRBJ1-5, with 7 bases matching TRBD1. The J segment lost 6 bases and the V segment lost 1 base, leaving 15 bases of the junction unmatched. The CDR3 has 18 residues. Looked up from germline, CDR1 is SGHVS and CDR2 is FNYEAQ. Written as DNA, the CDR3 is TGTGCCAGCAGCTTAGATGTGGCGACAGGGACAGCAGCTCAGCCCCAGCATTTT. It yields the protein CASSLDVATGTAAQPQHF.

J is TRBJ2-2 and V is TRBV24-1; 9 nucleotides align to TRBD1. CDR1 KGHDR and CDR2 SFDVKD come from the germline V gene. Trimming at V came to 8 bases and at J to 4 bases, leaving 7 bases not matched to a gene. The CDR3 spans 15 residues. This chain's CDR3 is CATTPGQGGTGELFF. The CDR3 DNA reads TGTGCCACCACGCCGGGACAGGGCGGCACCGGGGAGCTGTTTTTT.

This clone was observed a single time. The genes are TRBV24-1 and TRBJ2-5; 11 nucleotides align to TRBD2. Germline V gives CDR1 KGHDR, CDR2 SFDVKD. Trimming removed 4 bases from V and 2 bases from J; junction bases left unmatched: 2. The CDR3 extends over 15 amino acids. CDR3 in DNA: TGTGCCACCAGTGACCGGACTAGCGGGCAAGAGACCCAGTACTTC. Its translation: CATSDRTSGQETQYF.

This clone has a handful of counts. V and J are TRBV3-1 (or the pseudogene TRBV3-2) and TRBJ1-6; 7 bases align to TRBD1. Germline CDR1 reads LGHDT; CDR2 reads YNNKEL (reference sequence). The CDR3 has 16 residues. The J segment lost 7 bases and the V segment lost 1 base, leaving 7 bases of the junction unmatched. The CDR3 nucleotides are TGTGCCAGCAGCCAAGGATTACAGGGGCGCAATTCACCCCTCCACTTT. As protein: CASSQGLQGRNSPLHF.

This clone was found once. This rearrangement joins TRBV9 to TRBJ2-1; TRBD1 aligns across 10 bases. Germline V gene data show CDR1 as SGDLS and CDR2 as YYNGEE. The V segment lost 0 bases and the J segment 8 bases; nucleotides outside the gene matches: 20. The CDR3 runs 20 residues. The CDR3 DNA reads TGTGCCAGCAGCGTAGGGTTAGGGCTGAGAGGGGACAGGGGAATTGATGAGCAGTTCTTC. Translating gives CASSVGLGLRGDRGIDEQFF. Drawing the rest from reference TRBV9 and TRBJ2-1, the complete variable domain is DSGVTQTPKHLITATGQRVTLRCSPRSGDLSVYWYQQSLDQGLQFLIQYYNGEERAKGNILERFSAQQFPDLHSELNLSSLELGDSALYFCASSVGLGLRGDRGIDEQFFGPGTRLTVL.

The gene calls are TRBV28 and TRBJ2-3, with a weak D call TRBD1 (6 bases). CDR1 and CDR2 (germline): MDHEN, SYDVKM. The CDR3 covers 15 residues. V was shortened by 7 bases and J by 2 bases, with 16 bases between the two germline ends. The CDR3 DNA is TGTGCCAGCACCGACCCGGACAGAATCACAGATACGCAGTATTTT. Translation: CASTDPDRITDTQYF. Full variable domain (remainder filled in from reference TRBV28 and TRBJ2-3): DVKVTQSSRYLVKRTGEKVFLECVQDMDHENMFWYRQDPGLGLRLIYFSYDVKMKEKGDIPEGYSVSREKKERFSLILESASTNQTSMYLCASTDPDRITDTQYFGPGTRLTVL.

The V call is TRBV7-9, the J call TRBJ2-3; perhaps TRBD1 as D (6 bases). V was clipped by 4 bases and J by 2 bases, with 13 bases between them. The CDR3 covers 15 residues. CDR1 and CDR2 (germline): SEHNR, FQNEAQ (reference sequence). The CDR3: CASSSGQLNTDTQYF. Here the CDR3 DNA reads TGTGCCAGCAGCTCGGGACAACTGAACACAGATACGCAGTATTTT.

This chain's CDR3 is CSARLDEQFF. In DNA form, the CDR3 reads TGCAGTGCTAGGCTAGACGAGCAGTTCTTC. V and J are TRBV20-1 and TRBJ2-1; D unresolved. The germline V gene encodes CDR1 DFQATT and CDR2 SNEGSKA (reference sequence). Trimming pared 3 bases from V and 10 bases from J, leaving 7 bases between. This CDR3 has 10 amino acids.

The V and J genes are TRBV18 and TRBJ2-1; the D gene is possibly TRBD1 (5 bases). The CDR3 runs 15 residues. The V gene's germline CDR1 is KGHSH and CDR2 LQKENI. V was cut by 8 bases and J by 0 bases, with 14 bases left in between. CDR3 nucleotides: TGTGCCAGCCTCCTTGACAGCCTCTCCTACAATGAGCAGTTCTTC. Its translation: CASLLDSLSYNEQFF.

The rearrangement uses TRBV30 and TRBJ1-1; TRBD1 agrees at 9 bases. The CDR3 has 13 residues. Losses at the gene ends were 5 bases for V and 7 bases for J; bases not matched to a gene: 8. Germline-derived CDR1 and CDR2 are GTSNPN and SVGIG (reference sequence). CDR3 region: CAWGDRDGGEAFF. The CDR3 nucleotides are TGTGCCTGGGGGGACAGGGATGGGGGTGAAGCTTTCTTT.

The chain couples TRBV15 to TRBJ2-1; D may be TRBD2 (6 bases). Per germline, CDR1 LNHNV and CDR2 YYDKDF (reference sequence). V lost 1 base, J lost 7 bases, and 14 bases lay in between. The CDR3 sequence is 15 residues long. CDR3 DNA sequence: TGTGCCACCAGCAGAGCGTCTGGAGGGGAGAATGAGCAGTTCTTC. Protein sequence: CATSRASGGENEQFF.

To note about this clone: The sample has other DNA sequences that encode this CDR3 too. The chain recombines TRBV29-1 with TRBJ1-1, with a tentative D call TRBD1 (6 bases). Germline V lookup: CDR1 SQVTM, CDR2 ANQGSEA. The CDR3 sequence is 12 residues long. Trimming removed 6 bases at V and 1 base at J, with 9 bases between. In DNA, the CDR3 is TGCAGCGTCGGACAGCAGAACACTGAAGCTTTCTTT. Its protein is CSVGQQNTEAFF.

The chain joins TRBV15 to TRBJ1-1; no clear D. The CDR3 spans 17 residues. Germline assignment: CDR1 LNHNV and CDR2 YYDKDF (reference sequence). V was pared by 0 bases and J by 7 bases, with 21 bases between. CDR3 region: CATSRDSVGPRSHEAFF. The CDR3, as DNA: TGTGCCACCAGCAGAGATAGTGTAGGCCCTAGGAGCCATGAAGCTTTCTTT.